Below, 8 T cell receptor beta chains from the same sample are listed, as sequenced in a study of cytomegalovirus exposure and HLA in healthy donors. Researchers ran the PCR with 60 Vbeta and 13 Jbeta primers. The repertoire was sequenced with immunoSEQ multiplex PCR; TCRdb's copy has only in-frame clones and lacks some. The sample shows about 100,000 clones, 60% to 80% of them seen only once. Material for sequencing was PBMCs. The source of these receptors is a man in his 60s in good health and CMV-seropositive.

The rearrangement links TRBV11-2 to TRBJ1-3; D remains ambiguous. Per germline, CDR1 SGHAT and CDR2 FQNNGV. The CDR3 extends over 14 amino acids. Trimming left V 2 bases short and J 0 bases short, with 5 bases between. CDR3 in DNA: TGTGCCAGCAGCTTATTCAGCTCTGGAAACACCATATATTTT. Amino acid sequence: CASSLFSSGNTIYF. The entire variable domain, with the rest obtained from reference TRBV11-2 and TRBJ1-3, is as follows: EAGVAQSPRYKIIEKRQSVAFWCNPISGHATLYWYQQILGQGPKLLIQFQNNGVVDDSQLPKDRFSAERLKGVDSTLKIQPAKLEDSAVYLCASSLFSSGNTIYFGEGSWLTVV.

The J gene is TRBJ2-7, the V gene TRBV9; D is possibly TRBD1 (7 bases). Germline-derived CDR1 and CDR2 are SGDLS and YYNGEE. V shed 3 bases and J shed 6 bases, with 13 bases lying between them. The CDR3 loop spans 13 amino acids. In DNA form, the CDR3 reads TGTGCCAGCAGCGGCTTCCAGGGGGGCGAGCAGTACTTC. This encodes CASSGFQGGEQYF.

V usage is TRBV10-3 and J usage is TRBJ2-1; D is possibly TRBD1 (6 bases). The CDR3 is made up of 15 amino acids. The V gene lost 11 bases and the J gene lost 0 bases, with 17 bases spanning the gap. CDR1 ENHRY and CDR2 SYGVKD come from the germline V gene. The CDR3 DNA reads as TGTGCCGCACACCGGGACACTAGCTCCTACAATGAGCAGTTCTTC. This gives the protein CAAHRDTSSYNEQFF.

The genes are TRBV28 and TRBJ2-6; D unclear. CDR1 MDHEN and CDR2 SYDVKM come from the germline V gene. The CDR3 extends over 15 amino acids. The V gene lost 6 bases and the J gene lost 2 bases, with 11 bases spanning the gap. CDR3 nucleotide sequence: TGTGCCAGCAGATCCGCCGAGGCTGGGGCCAACGTCCTGACTTTC. It specifies CASRSAEAGANVLTF.

V usage is TRBV7-9 and J usage is TRBJ1-5, with TRBD1 identical over 10 bases. Germline-derived CDR1 and CDR2 are SEHNR and FQNEAQ (reference sequence). After removal of 5 bases from V and 3 bases from J, the junction contained 4 bases not matched to a gene. The CDR3 covers 15 residues. CDR3 nucleotide sequence: TGTGCCAGCAGCCTCGGGACAGGGGACAATCAGCCCCAGCATTTT. It specifies CASSLGTGDNQPQHF.

The chain links TRBV5-1 to TRBJ1-1; a possible D gene is TRBD1 (6 bases). V lost 4 bases, J lost 5 bases, and 12 bases lay in between. CDR1 is SGHRS and CDR2 is YFSETQ in the germline V gene. CDR3 length: 13 residues. The CDR3 is CASSQDSGTEAFF. The CDR3 bases are TGCGCCAGCAGCCAGGACAGTGGGACTGAAGCTTTCTTT.

This clone has a single count. The chain employs TRBV2 and TRBJ2-6; D gene ambiguous. Germline assignment: CDR1 SNHLY and CDR2 FYNNEI. CDR3 length: 12 residues. V lost 6 bases and J 3 bases, leaving 3 bases between the germline ends. The CDR3 is CASRYGANVLTF. The DNA of the CDR3 is TGTGCCAGCAGGTATGGGGCCAACGTCCTGACTTTC.

The chain combines TRBV28 with TRBJ1-2; D gene uncertain. CDR3 length: 13 residues. The V end was cut by 1 base, the J end by 10 bases, with 13 bases between. The germline V gene encodes CDR1 MDHEN and CDR2 SYDVKM. The CDR3 sequence is CASSLLRGLDYTF. DNA of the CDR3: TGTGCCAGCAGTTTATTACGGGGTCTTGACTACACCTTC.